The 19 T cell receptor beta chains below all came from one sample that was sequenced in a study of blood T cell repertoires in COVID-19. Method: immunoSEQ multiplex PCR; TCRdb's copy keeps in-frame clones and lacks some. The table has about 40,000 clones, about 80% seen once. Sequenced input: peripheral blood. The origin of the receptors is a woman aged 55 to 70 with acute or convalescent COVID-19.

The gene calls are TRBV4-1 and TRBJ2-5; TRBD2 matches 9 bases. CDR1 is MGHRA, CDR2 YSYEKL, per germline. V dropped 1 base and J dropped 7; count of bases not matched to a gene: 13. The CDR3 is made up of 17 amino acids. CDR3 bases: TGCGCCAGCAGCCAAGGTACTAGCGGGTCCGGGCTGGGGACCCAGTACTTC. Amino acids: CASSQGTSGSGLGTQYF.

The rearrangement joins TRBV11-2 to TRBJ2-6; D might be TRBD2 (6 bases). V shed 3 bases and J shed 1 base, with 10 bases lying between them. This CDR3 comprises 16 residues. CDR1 SGHAT and CDR2 FQNNGV come from the germline V gene. CDR3: CASSLVRGSGANVLTF. Here the CDR3 DNA reads TGTGCCAGCAGCTTGGTGCGGGGTTCTGGGGCCAACGTCCTGACTTTC.

The chain couples TRBV28 to TRBJ1-1; possible D gene TRBD1, 6 bases. Germline V gene data show CDR1 as MDHEN and CDR2 as SYDVKM. V lost 3 bases to trimming and J lost 5 bases, with 13 bases between them. This CDR3 has 14 amino acids. CDR3 amino acids: CASSFLLQGTEAFF. The CDR3 coding sequence is TGTGCCAGCAGTTTTCTTCTTCAGGGGACTGAAGCTTTCTTT.

This clone was observed a single time. This chain uses TRBV4-1 with TRBJ1-2; D remains ambiguous. The germline CDR1 and CDR2 sequences are MGHRA and YSYEKL. Trimming removed 3 bases from V and 3 bases from J, with 11 bases in between. The CDR3 extends over 14 amino acids. The chain's CDR3 is CASSQAGLDYGYTF. The CDR3 DNA is TGCGCCAGCAGCCAGGCCGGGTTGGACTATGGCTACACCTTC.

V gene TRBV24-1 combines with J gene TRBJ1-4; D unresolved. The germline V gene encodes CDR1 KGHDR and CDR2 SFDVKD. V was pared by 5 bases and J by 15 bases, with 24 bases between. The CDR3 sequence is 15 residues long. CDR3 amino acids: CATSGRLDPRGKVFF. The DNA for the CDR3 is TGTGCCACCAGTGGGAGGCTCGACCCGCGGGGTAAGGTGTTTTTT.

The chain employs TRBV18 and TRBJ2-1, with D possibly matching TRBD2 (6 bases). CDR1 is KGHSH and CDR2 is LQKENI in the germline V gene. V dropped 3 bases and J dropped 7 bases, with 22 bases sitting between them. This CDR3 spans 17 amino acids. The CDR3 DNA is TGTGCCAGCTCACCTTTGTCGGGGAGCGGGCGACGGAATGAGCAGTTCTTC. Translation: CASSPLSGSGRRNEQFF.

The V call is TRBV5-1, the J call TRBJ2-3, with TRBD2 matching over 8 bases. Germline V gene data show CDR1 as SGHRS and CDR2 as YFSETQ. The J segment lost 3 bases and the V segment lost 0 bases, leaving 9 bases of the junction unmatched. This CDR3 has 17 amino acids. CDR3 residues: CASSLAAGTSVTDTQYF. The CDR3 coding sequence is TGCGCCAGCAGCTTGGCCGCAGGGACTAGTGTTACAGATACGCAGTATTTT.

V is TRBV7-9 and J is TRBJ2-4; D may be TRBD2 (5 bases). Germline CDR1 SEHNR, CDR2 FQNEAQ (reference sequence). The germline V and J ends were trimmed by 1 base and 4 bases, with 8 bases remaining between them. The CDR3 runs to 14 residues. CDR3 protein: CASSLGRGKNIQYF. DNA of the CDR3: TGTGCCAGCAGCTTAGGACGGGGTAAAAACATTCAGTACTTC.

The genes are TRBV5-4 and TRBJ1-6; D might be TRBD1 (6 bases). Trimming stripped 4 bases from V and 3 bases from J, with 20 bases between. CDR1 and CDR2 from the germline V gene are SGHNT and YYREEE (reference sequence). The CDR3 consists of 18 residues. The CDR3 region is CASSGGGTPLGYNSPLHF. The DNA of the CDR3 is TGTGCCAGCAGCGGAGGTGGGACACCCCTCGGCTATAATTCACCCCTCCACTTT. Filled out from reference TRBV5-4 and TRBJ1-6, the complete variable domain reads ETGVTQSPTHLIKTRGQQVTLRCSSQSGHNTVSWYQQALGQGPQFIFQYYREEENGRGNFPPRFSGLQFPNYSSELNVNALELDDSALYLCASSGGGTPLGYNSPLHFGNGTRLTVT.

This chain links TRBV11-2 with TRBJ2-1; TRBD1 is a possible D gene (6 bases). Germline V gene sequence: CDR1 SGHAT, CDR2 FQNNGV. The CDR3 contains 13 residues. Between the trimmed V and J ends, which lost 4 bases and 4 bases, there was a span of 8 bases. The CDR3 nucleotides read TGTGCCAGCAGCTCAGGGGCATACAATGAGCAGTTCTTC. Its translation is CASSSGAYNEQFF.

In this sample, this clone turned up a few times. This chain connects TRBV7-9 to TRBJ2-7; the match to TRBD1 covers 7 bases. The J segment lost 0 bases and the V segment lost 5 bases, leaving 10 bases of the junction unmatched. This CDR3 region has 16 residues. Per germline, CDR1 SEHNR and CDR2 FQNEAQ (reference sequence). The CDR3 region has the DNA TGTGCCAGCAGCCCAACACAGGGGTCCGCCTCCTACGAGCAGTACTTC. Translation: CASSPTQGSASYEQYF.

This chain links TRBV28 with TRBJ2-5, with a tentative D call TRBD2 (6 bases). From germline, CDR1 is MDHEN and CDR2 SYDVKM. V lost 5 bases, J lost 3 bases, and 16 bases lay in between. The CDR3 contains 15 residues. The chain's CDR3 is CASSRARLVKETQYF. The CDR3 DNA sequence: TGTGCCAGCAGTCGCGCGAGACTAGTGAAAGAGACCCAGTACTTC.

The V call is TRBV6-1, the J call TRBJ2-1; 10 bases are shared with TRBD2. The CDR3 length is 15 residues. V was clipped by 2 bases and J by 4 bases; unmatched bases: 2. CDR1 and CDR2 from the germline V gene are MNHNS and SASEGT. For the CDR3, the DNA is TGTGCCAGCAGTGAACAGCGGGAGGGATACAATGAGCAGTTCTTC. The encoded protein is CASSEQREGYNEQFF.

The chain couples TRBV6-1 to TRBJ1-4; 7 bases align to TRBD1. Trimming took 4 bases from V and 2 from J; bases not matched to a gene: 7. This CDR3 is 16 amino acids long. Per germline, CDR1 MNHNS and CDR2 SASEGT. The chain's CDR3 is CASSAGQAGTNEKLFF. The CDR3 DNA reads TGTGCCAGCAGTGCCGGACAGGCCGGCACTAATGAAAAACTGTTTTTT.

CDR3 in DNA: TGTGCCAGCAGCTTCGGCGGAAACACTGAAGCTTTCTTT. Amino acids: CASSFGGNTEAFF. The chain is built from TRBV11-2 and TRBJ1-1; D not certain. The germline CDR1 and CDR2 sequences are SGHAT and FQNNGV. CDR3 length equals 13 residues. Trimming cost V 3 bases and J 2 bases, with 7 bases left between them.

The gene calls are TRBV7-3 and TRBJ1-1; possible D gene TRBD1, 5 bases. Trimming took off 0 bases at V and 3 bases at J, with 5 bases between the two ends. This CDR3 region has 13 residues. Germline V gene lookup returns CDR1 SGHTA and CDR2 FQGTGA. The CDR3 region is CASSLTGDTEAFF. DNA for the CDR3: TGTGCCAGCAGCTTAACAGGGGACACTGAAGCTTTCTTT.

The rearrangement joins TRBV27 to TRBJ2-2; TRBD1 agrees at 7 bases. The CDR3 consists of 14 residues. CDR1 is MNHEY and CDR2 is SMNVEV in the germline V gene (reference sequence). Trimming cost V 8 bases and J 8 bases; bases outside gene matches: 11. In DNA form, the CDR3 reads TGTGCCAGCTCCTGGGGGACAGTGGCTGGGGAGCTGTTTTTT. The encoded protein is CASSWGTVAGELFF.

This chain joins TRBV7-2 and TRBJ2-3, with D unclear. The CDR3 is 17 amino acids. The germline V gene encodes CDR1 SGHTA and CDR2 FQGNSA. Trimming took 2 bases from V and 0 from J, leaving 15 bases between them. This CDR3 is CASSLRGRPISTDTQYF. The CDR3 DNA reads as TGTGCCAGCAGCTTAAGAGGAAGGCCGATAAGCACAGATACGCAGTATTTT.

The chain is built from TRBV5-1 and TRBJ1-1, with unresolved D. CDR1 and CDR2 (germline): SGHRS, YFSETQ. CDR3 length: 15 amino acids. Trimming pared 0 bases from V and 3 bases from J, leaving 12 bases between. The CDR3 loop reads CASSLDDTVYTEAFF. The CDR3 bases are TGCGCCAGCAGCTTGGACGACACGGTTTACACTGAAGCTTTCTTT.